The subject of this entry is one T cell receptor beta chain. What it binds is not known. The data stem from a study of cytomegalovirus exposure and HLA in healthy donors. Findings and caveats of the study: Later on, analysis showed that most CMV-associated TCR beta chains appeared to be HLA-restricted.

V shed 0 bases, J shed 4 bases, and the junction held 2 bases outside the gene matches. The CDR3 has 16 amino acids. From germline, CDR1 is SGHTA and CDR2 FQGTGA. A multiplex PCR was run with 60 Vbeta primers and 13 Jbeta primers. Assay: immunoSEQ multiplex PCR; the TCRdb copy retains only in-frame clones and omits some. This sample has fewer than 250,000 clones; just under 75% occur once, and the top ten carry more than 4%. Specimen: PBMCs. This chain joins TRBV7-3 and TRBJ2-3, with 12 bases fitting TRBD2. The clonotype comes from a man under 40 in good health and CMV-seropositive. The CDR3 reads CASSLTLAGGPDTQYF. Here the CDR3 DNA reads TGTGCCAGCAGCTTAACTCTAGCGGGGGGGCCAGATACGCAGTATTTT.